The rows below give T cell receptor beta chains drawn from one sample of a study of T cells in Graves' hyperthyroidism and ophthalmopathy. TCRdb processed the multiplex PCR reads anew with MiXCR; each CDR3 protein has one entry. The profile shows approximately 510,000 distinct CDR3 sequences, about a fifth of them singletons. Material for sequencing was blood. The receptors were sampled from a man between 18 and 29 years old with Graves' hyperthyroidism. Each CDR3 is given with its conserved first and last residue.

len: 13; j_gene: TRBJ1-2; v_gene: TRBV4-1; CDR3aa: CASSQDRLYGYTF
len: 12; j_gene: TRBJ1-1; v_gene: TRBV20-1; CDR3aa: CSARDDRAEAFF
len: 13; j_gene: TRBJ2-7; v_gene: TRBV19; CDR3aa: CASSIGQGYEQYF
len: 15; j_gene: TRBJ2-2; v_gene: TRBV6-4; CDR3aa: CASRDTGSNTGELFF
len: 15; j_gene: TRBJ1-1; v_gene: TRBV6-5; CDR3aa: CASSYSISSGHEAFF
len: 16; j_gene: TRBJ1-5; v_gene: TRBV15; CDR3aa: CATSLAGGNGNQPQHF
len: 15; j_gene: TRBJ2-5; v_gene: TRBV20-1; CDR3aa: CSVLRSGGALETQYF
len: 13; j_gene: TRBJ1-2; v_gene: TRBV18; CDR3aa: CASSPEDRAGYTF
len: 15; j_gene: TRBJ1-1; v_gene: TRBV2; CDR3aa: CASSEWATQDTEAFF
len: 14; j_gene: TRBJ1-1; v_gene: TRBV2; CDR3aa: CASSGTGWNTEAFF
len: 11; j_gene: TRBJ1-1; v_gene: TRBV2; CDR3aa: CAGSELNEAFF
len: 11; j_gene: TRBJ2-4; v_gene: TRBV7-9; CDR3aa: CASSLKNIKYF
len: 17; j_gene: TRBJ1-1; v_gene: TRBV6-1; CDR3aa: CASNSRGTGSRNTEAFF
len: 14; j_gene: TRBJ2-5; v_gene: TRBV5-1; CDR3aa: CASSYSGTEETQYF
len: 14; j_gene: TRBJ1-1; v_gene: TRBV5-1; CDR3aa: CASSWLDRNTEAFF
len: 14; j_gene: TRBJ1-5; v_gene: TRBV6-1; CDR3aa: CASRPGQGNQPQHF
len: 15; j_gene: TRBJ2-2; v_gene: TRBV7-9; CDR3aa: CASSLQGGPTGELFF
len: 12; j_gene: TRBJ1-2; v_gene: TRBV12-3/TRBV12-4; CDR3aa: CASRAQSYGYTF
len: 14; j_gene: TRBJ1-5; v_gene: TRBV20-1; CDR3aa: CSAMRLTGNQPQHF
len: 14; j_gene: TRBJ1-1; v_gene: TRBV6-5; CDR3aa: CASSYDLLNTEAFF
len: 16; j_gene: TRBJ1-5; v_gene: TRBV2; CDR3aa: CASSEAFWGREQPQHF
len: 16; j_gene: TRBJ2-5; v_gene: TRBV7-9; CDR3aa: CASSLEGQGTGETQYF
len: 14; j_gene: TRBJ2-3; v_gene: TRBV11-2; CDR3aa: CASSPPSGRDTQYF
len: 14; j_gene: TRBJ1-1; v_gene: TRBV20-1; CDR3aa: CSAEGGLRNTEAFF
len: 15; j_gene: TRBJ1-3; v_gene: TRBV28; CDR3aa: CASSYRGPSGNTIYF
len: 14; j_gene: TRBJ2-3; v_gene: TRBV2; CDR3aa: CASSAGDLVDTQYF
len: 15; j_gene: TRBJ2-2; v_gene: TRBV10-1; CDR3aa: CASSESMFPTGELFF
len: 13; j_gene: TRBJ2-5; v_gene: TRBV12-3/TRBV12-4; CDR3aa: CASSFRHVATQYF
len: 15; j_gene: TRBJ1-2; v_gene: TRBV7-2; CDR3aa: CASSLRWPLENGYTF
len: 12; j_gene: TRBJ2-2; v_gene: TRBV20-1; CDR3aa: CSSKRPSGELFF
len: 11; j_gene: TRBJ2-7; v_gene: TRBV20-1; CDR3aa: CSAASSYGQYF
len: 15; j_gene: TRBJ2-7; v_gene: TRBV27; CDR3aa: CASSSQGPSSYEQYF
len: 13; j_gene: TRBJ1-2; v_gene: TRBV20-1; CDR3aa: CSAPGGGRYGYTF
len: 13; j_gene: TRBJ1-3; v_gene: TRBV20-1; CDR3aa: CSAGPRSGNTIYF
len: 14; j_gene: TRBJ2-5; v_gene: TRBV12-3/TRBV12-4; CDR3aa: CASSLTEIQETQYF
len: 17; j_gene: TRBJ2-7; v_gene: TRBV27; CDR3aa: CASSLLSPTGADYEQYF
len: 12; j_gene: TRBJ1-1; v_gene: TRBV29-1; CDR3aa: CSVDRVNTEAFF
len: 15; j_gene: TRBJ2-7; v_gene: TRBV7-9; CDR3aa: CASSFGTGVSYEQYF
len: 13; j_gene: TRBJ1-1; v_gene: TRBV6-2/TRBV6-3; CDR3aa: CASDGPFITEAFF
len: 12; j_gene: TRBJ2-7; v_gene: TRBV6-5; CDR3aa: CASMGQGIQQYF